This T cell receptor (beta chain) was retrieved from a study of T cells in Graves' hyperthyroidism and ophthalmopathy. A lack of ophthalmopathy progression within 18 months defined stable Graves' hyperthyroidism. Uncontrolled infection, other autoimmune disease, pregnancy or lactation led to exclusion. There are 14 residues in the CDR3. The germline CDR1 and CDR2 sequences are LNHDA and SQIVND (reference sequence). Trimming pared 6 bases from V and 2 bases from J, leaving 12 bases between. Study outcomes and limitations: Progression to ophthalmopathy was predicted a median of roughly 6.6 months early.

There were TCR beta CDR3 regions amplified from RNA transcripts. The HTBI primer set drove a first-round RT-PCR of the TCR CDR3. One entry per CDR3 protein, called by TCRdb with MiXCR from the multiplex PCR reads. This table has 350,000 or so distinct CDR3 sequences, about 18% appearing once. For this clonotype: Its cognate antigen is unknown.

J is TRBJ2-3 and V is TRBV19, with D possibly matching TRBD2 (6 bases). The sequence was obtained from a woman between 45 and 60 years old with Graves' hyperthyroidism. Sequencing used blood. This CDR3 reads CASRDSGYTDTQYF. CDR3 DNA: TGTGCCAGTAGGGATAGCGGATACACAGATACGCAGTATTTT.